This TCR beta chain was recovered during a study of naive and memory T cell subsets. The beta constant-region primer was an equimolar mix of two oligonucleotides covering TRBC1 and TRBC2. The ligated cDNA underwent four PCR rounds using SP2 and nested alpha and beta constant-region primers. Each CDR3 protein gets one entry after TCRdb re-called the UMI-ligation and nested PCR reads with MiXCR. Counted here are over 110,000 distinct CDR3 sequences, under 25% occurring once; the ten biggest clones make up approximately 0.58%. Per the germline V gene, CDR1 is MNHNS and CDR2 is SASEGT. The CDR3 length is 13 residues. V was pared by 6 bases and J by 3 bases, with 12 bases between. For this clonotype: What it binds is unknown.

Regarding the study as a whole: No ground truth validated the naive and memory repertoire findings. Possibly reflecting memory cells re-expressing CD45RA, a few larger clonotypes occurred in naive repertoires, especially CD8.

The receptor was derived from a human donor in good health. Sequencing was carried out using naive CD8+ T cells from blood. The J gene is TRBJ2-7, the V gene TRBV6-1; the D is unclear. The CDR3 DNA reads TGTGCCAGCAGGGATTTTAATGACTACGAGCAGTACTTC. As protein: CASRDFNDYEQYF.